Below, 13 T cell receptor beta chains from the same sample are listed, as sequenced in a study of blood T cell repertoires in COVID-19. Profiling relied on immunoSEQ multiplex PCR, and the TCRdb table lists in-frame clones only, not all of them. The sample includes 60,000 to 65,000 clones, over 75% of them seen just once. The sample taken for sequencing was peripheral blood. The receptors come from a man aged 50 to 60 with active COVID-19.

The V and J genes are TRBV6-5 and TRBJ1-2; 8 bases map to TRBD1. The V gene end was trimmed by 10 bases and the J gene end by 4 bases; junction bases not matched to a gene: 8. Per germline, CDR1 MNHEY and CDR2 SVGAGI. The CDR3 runs 13 residues. The CDR3 reads CATGQGAIYGYTF. DNA for the CDR3: TGTGCCACCGGTCAGGGGGCGATCTATGGCTACACCTTC.

CDR3 in DNA: TGTGCCAGCTCACCCGGCTATGGCTACACCTTC. This gives the protein CASSPGYGYTF. J is TRBJ1-2 and V is TRBV18; no clear D gene. The CDR3 contains 11 residues. The germline V gene has CDR1 KGHSH and CDR2 LQKENI. V dropped 3 bases and J dropped 4 bases, with 3 bases sitting between them.

The chain has TRBV5-1 and TRBJ2-3; TRBD1 agrees at 8 bases. Germline CDR1 and CDR2: SGHRS and YFSETQ. Trimming at V came to 0 bases and at J to 0 bases, leaving 3 bases not matched to a gene. The CDR3 extends over 16 amino acids. This CDR3 is CASSLGGQESTDTQYF. The CDR3 region has the DNA TGCGCCAGCAGCTTGGGGGGACAGGAGAGCACAGATACGCAGTATTTT. The variable domain in full, with the rest retrieved from reference TRBV5-1 and TRBJ2-3, is KAGVTQTPRYLIKTRGQQVTLSCSPISGHRSVSWYQQTPGQGLQFLFEYFSETQRNKGNFPGRFSGRQFSNSRSEMNVSTLELGDSALYLCASSLGGQESTDTQYFGPGTRLTVL.

The chain links TRBV19 to TRBJ2-3; TRBD2 matches 7 bases. The germline gives CDR1 LNHDA, CDR2 SQIVND (reference sequence). V dropped 3 bases and J dropped 0; count of bases not matched to a gene: 6. The CDR3 consists of 16 residues. CDR3 sequence (DNA): TGTGCCAGTAGTATGGGACTAATTTCTAGCACAGATACGCAGTATTTT. It encodes CASSMGLISSTDTQYF.

The chain carries TRBV6-2 or TRBV6-3 and TRBJ2-3; no clear D. The germline V gene encodes CDR1 MNHEY and CDR2 SVGEGT. The CDR3 consists of 15 residues. Deletions cut 5 bases from V and 2 bases from J, with 14 bases between. In DNA, the CDR3 is TGTGCCAGCAGTCGCGTATCCCTTACCACAGATACGCAGTATTTT. Protein sequence: CASSRVSLTTDTQYF.

The chain uses TRBV27 and TRBJ2-2; 11 bases align to TRBD1. Germline CDR1 reads MNHEY; CDR2 reads SMNVEV (reference sequence). CDR3 length: 15 residues. V shed 6 bases and J 3 bases; nucleotides not matched to a gene: 3. CDR3 protein: CASRTGQGDTGELFF. The CDR3 coding sequence is TGTGCCAGCAGGACGGGACAGGGGGACACCGGGGAGCTGTTTTTT.

The V call is TRBV18, the J call TRBJ2-2; no firm D call. The germline V and J ends were trimmed by 1 base and 6 bases, with 6 bases remaining between them. CDR3 size: 13 residues. Germline values: CDR1 KGHSH, CDR2 LQKENI. This CDR3 is CASSPREAGELFF. The CDR3 region has the DNA TGTGCCAGCTCACCACGCGAGGCCGGGGAGCTGTTTTTT.

This clone was observed a handful of times. The V gene is TRBV3-1 (or the pseudogene TRBV3-2), the J gene TRBJ2-7; D perhaps matches TRBD2 (5 bases). CDR3 length equals 14 residues. V was shortened by 6 bases and J by 0 bases, with 12 bases between the two germline ends. Germline V CDR1 and CDR2: LGHDT, YNNKEL (reference sequence). CDR3 region: CASRGRGRSYEQYF. Here the CDR3 DNA reads TGTGCCAGCAGGGGTCGGGGTCGCTCCTACGAGCAGTACTTC.

V is TRBV7-9 and J is TRBJ1-2, with D unclear. V gave up 1 base and J gave up 2 bases, with 8 bases separating them. The CDR3 spans 14 residues. Germline CDR1 and CDR2: SEHNR and FQNEAQ (reference sequence). The CDR3 loop reads CASSLVVENYGYTF. In DNA, the CDR3 is TGTGCCAGCAGCTTAGTGGTAGAGAACTATGGCTACACCTTC.

The rearrangement links TRBV7-9 to TRBJ2-1, with 11 bases that match TRBD2. Germline loops: CDR1 SEHNR, CDR2 FQNEAQ (reference sequence). This CDR3 contains 19 residues. With V trimmed by 5 bases and J by 0 bases, 12 bases remained unmatched. The CDR3 spells CASSPNAASGGSSYNEQFF. The CDR3 DNA reads TGTGCCAGCAGCCCGAATGCGGCTAGCGGGGGGAGCTCCTACAATGAGCAGTTCTTC.

As to this clone: One end of the junction fails to match germline, which may point to a read error. The rearrangement links TRBV19 to TRBJ2-1, with D unresolved. Germline CDR1 and CDR2: LNHDA and SQIVND (reference sequence). CDR3 length: 12 amino acids. The CDR3 DNA follows: TGTGCCAGTAGCAGAAAGGAACACAGCCCGCTCTTC. It translates to CASSRKEHSPLF.

This chain connects TRBV11-2 to TRBJ1-2; no reliable D call. V lost 1 base and J 3 bases, leaving 6 bases between the germline ends. The germline CDR1 and CDR2 sequences are SGHAT and FQNNGV. This CDR3 region has 13 residues. DNA for the CDR3: TGTGCCAGCAGCTTAGCAGAGGACTATGGCTACACCTTC. This sequence encodes CASSLAEDYGYTF.

The rearrangement links TRBV28 to TRBJ1-5, with a possible D match to TRBD1 (6 bases). This CDR3 contains 12 residues. Germline assignment: CDR1 MDHEN and CDR2 SYDVKM. V was shortened by 5 bases and J by 6 bases, with 8 bases between the two germline ends. The CDR3 region has the DNA TGTGCCAGCAGTCTCAGGGGTCAGCCCCAGCATTTT. It translates to CASSLRGQPQHF.